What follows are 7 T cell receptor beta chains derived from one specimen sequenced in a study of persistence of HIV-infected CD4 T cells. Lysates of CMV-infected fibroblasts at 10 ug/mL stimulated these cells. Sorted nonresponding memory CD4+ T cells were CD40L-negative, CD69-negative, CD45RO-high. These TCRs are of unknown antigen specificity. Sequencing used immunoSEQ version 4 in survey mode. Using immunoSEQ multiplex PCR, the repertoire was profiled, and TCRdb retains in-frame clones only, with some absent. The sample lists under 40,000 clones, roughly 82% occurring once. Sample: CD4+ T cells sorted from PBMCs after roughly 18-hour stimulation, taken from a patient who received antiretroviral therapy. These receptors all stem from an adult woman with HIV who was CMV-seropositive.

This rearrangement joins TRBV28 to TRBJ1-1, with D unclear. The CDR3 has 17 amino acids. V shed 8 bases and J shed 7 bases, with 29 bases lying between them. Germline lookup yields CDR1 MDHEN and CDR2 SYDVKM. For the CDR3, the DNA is TGTGCCAGCGCCCCCCCTGGCTGGAGGGCGGTTAAAATTGAAGCTTTCTTT. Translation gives CASAPPGWRAVKIEAFF.

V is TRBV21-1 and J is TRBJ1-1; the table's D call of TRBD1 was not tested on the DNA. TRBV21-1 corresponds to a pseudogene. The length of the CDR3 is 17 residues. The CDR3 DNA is TGTGCCAGCAGCAGGAGATGCCGGGACAGGGGGTGGACTGAAGCTTTCTTT. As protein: CASSRRCRDRGWTEAFF.

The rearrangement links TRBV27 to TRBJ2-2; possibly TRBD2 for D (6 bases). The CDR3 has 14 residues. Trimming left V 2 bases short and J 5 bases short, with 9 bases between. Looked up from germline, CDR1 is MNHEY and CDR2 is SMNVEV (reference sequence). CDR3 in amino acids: CASSLTRDTGELFF. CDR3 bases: TGTGCCAGCAGTTTAACGCGGGATACCGGGGAGCTGTTTTTT.

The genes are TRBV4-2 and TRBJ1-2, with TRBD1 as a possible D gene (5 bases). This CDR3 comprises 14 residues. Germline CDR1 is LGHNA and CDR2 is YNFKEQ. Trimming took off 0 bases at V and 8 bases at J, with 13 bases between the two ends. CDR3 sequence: CASSQDGANSGYTF. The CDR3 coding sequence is TGTGCCAGCAGCCAAGATGGGGCAAACTCGGGCTACACCTTC.

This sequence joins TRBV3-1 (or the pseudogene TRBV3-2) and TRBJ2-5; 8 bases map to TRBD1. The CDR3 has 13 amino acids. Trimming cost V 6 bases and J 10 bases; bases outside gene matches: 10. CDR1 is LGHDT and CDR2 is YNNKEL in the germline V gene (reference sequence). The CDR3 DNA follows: TGTGCCAGCAGACGCAGGGGGCCCTTAGACCAGTACTTC. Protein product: CASRRRGPLDQYF.

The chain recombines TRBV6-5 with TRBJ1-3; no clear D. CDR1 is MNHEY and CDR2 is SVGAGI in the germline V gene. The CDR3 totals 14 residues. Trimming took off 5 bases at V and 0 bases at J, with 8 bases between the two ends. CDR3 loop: CASSPGYSGNTIYF. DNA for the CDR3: TGTGCCAGCAGTCCGGGGTACTCTGGAAACACCATATATTTT.

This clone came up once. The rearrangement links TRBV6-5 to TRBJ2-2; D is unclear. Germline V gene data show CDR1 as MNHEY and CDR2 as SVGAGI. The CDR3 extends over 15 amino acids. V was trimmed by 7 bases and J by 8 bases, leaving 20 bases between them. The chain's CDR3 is CASNERMGRAGELFF. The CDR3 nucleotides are TGTGCCAGCAACGAACGGATGGGTAGGGCTGGGGAGCTGTTTTTT.